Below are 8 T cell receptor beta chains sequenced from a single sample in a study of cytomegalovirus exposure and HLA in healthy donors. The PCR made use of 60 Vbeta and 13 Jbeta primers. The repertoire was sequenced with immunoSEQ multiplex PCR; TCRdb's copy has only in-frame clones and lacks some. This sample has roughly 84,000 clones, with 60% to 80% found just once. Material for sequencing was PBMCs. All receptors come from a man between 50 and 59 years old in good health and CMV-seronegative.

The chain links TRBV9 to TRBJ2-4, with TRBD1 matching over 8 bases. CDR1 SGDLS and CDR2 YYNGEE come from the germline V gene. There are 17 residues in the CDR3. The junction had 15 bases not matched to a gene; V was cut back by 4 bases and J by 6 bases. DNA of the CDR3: TGTGCCAGCAGCCCCGACCCGACAGGGGAATGGGGAAACATTCAGTACTTC. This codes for CASSPDPTGEWGNIQYF. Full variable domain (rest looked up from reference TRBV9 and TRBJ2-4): DSGVTQTPKHLITATGQRVTLRCSPRSGDLSVYWYQQSLDQGLQFLIQYYNGEERAKGNILERFSAQQFPDLHSELNLSSLELGDSALYFCASSPDPTGEWGNIQYFGAGTRLSVL.

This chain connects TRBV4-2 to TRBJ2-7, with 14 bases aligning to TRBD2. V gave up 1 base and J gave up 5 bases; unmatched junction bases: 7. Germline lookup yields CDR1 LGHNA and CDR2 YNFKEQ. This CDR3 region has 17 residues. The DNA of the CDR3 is TGTGCCAGCAGCCAAGGACTAGCGGGGGGGCGAGGCGACGAGCAGTACTTC. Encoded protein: CASSQGLAGGRGDEQYF.

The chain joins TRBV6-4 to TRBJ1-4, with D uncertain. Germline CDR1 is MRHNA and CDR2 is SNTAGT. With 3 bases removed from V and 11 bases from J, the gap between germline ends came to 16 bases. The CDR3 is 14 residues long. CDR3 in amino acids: CASSDSSSSGKLFF. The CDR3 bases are TGTGCCAGCAGTGATAGTTCTTCATCCGGGAAACTGTTTTTT.

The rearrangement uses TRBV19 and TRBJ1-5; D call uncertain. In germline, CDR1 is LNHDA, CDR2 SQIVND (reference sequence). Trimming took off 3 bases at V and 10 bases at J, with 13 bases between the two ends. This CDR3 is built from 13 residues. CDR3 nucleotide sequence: TGTGCCAGTAGTATGGAACAGAAAACCCCCCAGCATTTT. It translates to CASSMEQKTPQHF.

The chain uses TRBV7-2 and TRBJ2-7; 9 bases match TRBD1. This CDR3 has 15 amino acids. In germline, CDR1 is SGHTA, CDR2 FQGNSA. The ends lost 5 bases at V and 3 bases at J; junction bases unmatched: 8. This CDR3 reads CASSRAGTGIYEQYF. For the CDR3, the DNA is TGTGCCAGCAGCCGAGCAGGGACAGGGATCTACGAGCAGTACTTC.

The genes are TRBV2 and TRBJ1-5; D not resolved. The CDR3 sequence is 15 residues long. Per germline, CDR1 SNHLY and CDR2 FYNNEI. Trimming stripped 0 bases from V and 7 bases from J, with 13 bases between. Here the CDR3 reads CASSEARGIEQPQHF. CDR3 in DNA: TGTGCCAGCAGTGAAGCGCGGGGTATCGAGCAGCCCCAGCATTTT.

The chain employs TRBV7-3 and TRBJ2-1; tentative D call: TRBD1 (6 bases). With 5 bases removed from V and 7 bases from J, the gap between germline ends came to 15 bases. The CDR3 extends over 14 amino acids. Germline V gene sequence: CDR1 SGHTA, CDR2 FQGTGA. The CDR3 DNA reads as TGTGCCAGCAGCGGGGGCGCAGGGTCGAATGAGCAGTTCTTC. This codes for CASSGGAGSNEQFF.

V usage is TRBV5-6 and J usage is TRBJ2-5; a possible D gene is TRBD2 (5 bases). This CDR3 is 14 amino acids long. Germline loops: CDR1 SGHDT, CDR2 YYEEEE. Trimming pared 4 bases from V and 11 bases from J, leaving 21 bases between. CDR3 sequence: CASSLGLPANEQYF. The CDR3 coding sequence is TGTGCCAGCAGCCTCGGACTGCCAGCAAATGAGCAGTACTTC.